In its sample, the clone carrying this T cell receptor (beta chain) was seen a few times. As yet, its antigen is unknown. This sample is drawn from a study of T cell repertoires in cytomegalovirus infection. Study-wide background: Selection of CMV epitopes for the study included recently identified HLA-C-restricted and well-studied HLA-B-restricted ones. Shared public TCR beta signatures pointed to both CMV infection and a matching HLA type.

Study-wide results and limits: Predominance within the ex vivo response was attributable to HLA-C-restricted CMV-specific TCR beta clonotypes. Accumulated public TCR beta family frequency recognized individuals carrying CMV together with the relevant HLA.

TCRdb re-analysed the reads in MiXCR, keeping a single row per CDR3 protein. The sample comprises 450,000 to 550,000 distinct CDR3 sequences, about two fifths of which are singletons, and about 41% rests with the top ten. Trimming at V came to 5 bases and at J to 1 base, leaving 5 bases not matched to a gene. The germline CDR1 and CDR2 sequences are LNHDA and SQIVND (reference sequence). The CDR3 spans 15 residues. The clonotype comes from a human donor in good health (CMV status not recorded). Some clones in this sample may be carry-over from other donors' samples. The sample was cultured PBMCs, taken from culture after CMV antigen stimulation. The V call is TRBV19, the J call TRBJ1-2, with 9 bases that match TRBD1. The CDR3 DNA follows: TGTGCCAGTAGTTACGGGACAGGGATTAACTATGGCTACACCTTC. It codes for CASSYGTGINYGYTF.